This TCR beta chain emerged from a study of tumor-infiltrating lymphocytes in oesophageal squamous cell carcinoma. The CDR3 consists of 16 residues. Germline lookup yields CDR1 SGHDT and CDR2 YYEEEE. This clonotype has a handful of counts. A clone one base away is much larger, so this may be a read error. TCRdb re-derived calls from the PCR reads in MiXCR, one entry per CDR3 protein. The sample yields about 22,000 distinct CDR3 sequences, about 35% seen once. The specimen was esophageal tumor tissue. The chain carries TRBV5-6 and TRBJ2-1, with 8 bases lining up with TRBD1. Near its end, the DNA agrees better with TRBJ2-7, so the J call may be wrong. This clonotype was sampled from a female donor with esophageal squamous cell carcinoma. CDR3 sequence (DNA): TGTGCCAGCAGCCCTATTAACAGGGGGGCTGGGGGTGAGCAGTACTTC. This codes for CASSPINRGAGGEQYF.